The clone carrying this TCR beta chain has just one count. The sorted-subset replicate PCRs were given about 200 ng DNA, which is roughly 30,000 T cell genomes. TCRdb's copy holds only in-frame clones and misses some; the assay was immunoSEQ multiplex PCR. Of approximately 2.5 million clones listed, 93% were seen once; the top ten hold 0.36%. Germline CDR1 MNHEY, CDR2 SMNVEV (reference sequence). There are 16 residues in the CDR3. The ends lost 0 bases at V and 4 bases at J; junction bases unmatched: 3. The donors were adults (healthy and HIV-negative) with no recent acute infections or vaccinations. The sample originates from a study of shared clonotypes between healthy human individuals.

The clonotype originates from a man aged 18-30 years in good health. Some clones in this sample may be carry-over from other donors' samples. The sequencing input was naive CD4+ T cells from PBMCs. Indicated subset: CD45RA+ positively selected. V and J are TRBV27 and TRBJ2-1, with 10 bases that match TRBD2. The CDR3 DNA sequence: TGTGCCAGCAGTTTATCGCCAGCGGGAGGGTACAATGAGCAGTTCTTC. Amino acid sequence: CASSLSPAGGYNEQFF.